The clone carrying this T cell receptor beta chain was observed a handful of times. Germline V gene sequence: CDR1 SGHRS, CDR2 YFSETQ. The CDR3 runs 15 residues. V lost 3 bases to trimming and J lost 3 bases; unmatched junction nucleotides: 4. This sample is part of a study of naive and memory T cell subsets. Ligated cDNA underwent four rounds of PCR with nested alpha and beta constant region primers and SP2. Alpha and beta constant region primers primed reverse transcription for blood and skin samples. TCRdb analysed the 5' RACE reads with MiXCR anew, one entry per CDR3 protein. This table holds about 59,000 distinct CDR3 sequences, approximately 8.5% found once. The library had UMIs added by 3' ligation of an oligonucleotide to TCR cDNA.

This clonotype originated in a female donor in good health. The chain joins TRBV5-1 to TRBJ2-5; 11 nucleotides line up with TRBD1. For the CDR3, the DNA is TGCGCCAGCAGCTACGGACAGGGGGCAAAAGAGACCCAGTACTTC. This sequence encodes CASSYGQGAKETQYF.